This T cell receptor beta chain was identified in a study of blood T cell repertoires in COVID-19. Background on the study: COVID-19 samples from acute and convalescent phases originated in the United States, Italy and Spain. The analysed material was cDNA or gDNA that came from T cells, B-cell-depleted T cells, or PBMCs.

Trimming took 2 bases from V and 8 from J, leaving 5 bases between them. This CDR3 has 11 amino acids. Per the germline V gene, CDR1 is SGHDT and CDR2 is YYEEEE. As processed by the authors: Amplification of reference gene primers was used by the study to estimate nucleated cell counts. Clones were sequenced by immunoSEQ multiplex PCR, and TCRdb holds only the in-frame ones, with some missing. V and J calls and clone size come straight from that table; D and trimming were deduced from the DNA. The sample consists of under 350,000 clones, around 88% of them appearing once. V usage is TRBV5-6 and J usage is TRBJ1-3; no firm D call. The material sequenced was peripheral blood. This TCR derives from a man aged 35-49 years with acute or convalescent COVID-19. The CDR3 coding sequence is TGTGCCAGCAGCTTATCGGACACCATATATTTT. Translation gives CASSLSDTIYF.